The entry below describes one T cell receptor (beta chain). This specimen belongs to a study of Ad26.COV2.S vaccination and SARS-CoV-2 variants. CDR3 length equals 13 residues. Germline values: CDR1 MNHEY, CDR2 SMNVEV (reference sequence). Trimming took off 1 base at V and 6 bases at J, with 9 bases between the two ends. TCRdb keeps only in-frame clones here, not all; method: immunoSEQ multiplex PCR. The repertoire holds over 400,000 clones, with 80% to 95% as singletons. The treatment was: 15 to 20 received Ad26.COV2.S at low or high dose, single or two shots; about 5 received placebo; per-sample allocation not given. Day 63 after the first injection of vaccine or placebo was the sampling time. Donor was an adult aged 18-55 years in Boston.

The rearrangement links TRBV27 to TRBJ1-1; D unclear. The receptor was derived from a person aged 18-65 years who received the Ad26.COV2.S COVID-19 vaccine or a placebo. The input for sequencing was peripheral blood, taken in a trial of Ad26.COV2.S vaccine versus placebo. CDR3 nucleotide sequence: TGTGCCAGCAGTTTATACAGTTTGGCTGAAGCTTTCTTT. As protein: CASSLYSLAEAFF.